The 5 T cell receptor beta chains in this list originate from one sample, sequenced in a study of OX40 agonist ivuxolimab in advanced cancers. TCRdb keeps only in-frame clones here, not all; method: immunoSEQ multiplex PCR. The table records about 88,000 clones, around 83% of them present only once. Here the sequenced sample was CD4+ or CD8+ T cells sorted from blood, taken in a trial of the OX40 agonist ivuxolimab. The receptors here all came from an adult with an advanced solid tumor such as melanoma, head and neck, liver or kidney cancer.

V usage is TRBV18 and J usage is TRBJ2-7; 11 nucleotides align to TRBD2. The CDR3 is made up of 15 amino acids. J was trimmed by 4 bases and V by 4 bases; bases with no gene match: 6. The germline V gene has CDR1 KGHSH and CDR2 LQKENI. CDR3 sequence reads: CASSRTGTSGYEQYF. Written as DNA, the CDR3 is TGTGCCAGCTCACGGACCGGGACTAGCGGTTACGAGCAGTACTTC.

The rearrangement links TRBV7-2 to TRBJ2-3, with 8 bases aligning to TRBD1. Germline assignment: CDR1 SGHTA and CDR2 FQGNSA. Losses at the gene ends were 1 base for V and 7 bases for J; bases not matched to a gene: 4. This CDR3 contains 14 residues. The CDR3 coding sequence is TGTGCCAGCAGCTTAGGGACAGGGCGCTATACGCAGTATTTT. Its protein product is CASSLGTGRYTQYF.

The chain combines TRBV4-3 with TRBJ2-2; D ambiguous. The V gene lost 0 bases and the J gene lost 4 bases, with 12 bases spanning the gap. Germline-derived CDR1 and CDR2 are LGHNA and YSLEER. The CDR3 is 16 amino acids. The CDR3: CASSQEVLNPTGELFF. As DNA, the CDR3 is TGCGCCAGCAGCCAAGAAGTCCTAAACCCCACCGGGGAGCTGTTTTTT.

This chain connects TRBV7-2 to TRBJ2-5; D unresolved. Trimming removed 5 bases from V and 2 bases from J, with 9 bases in between. From germline, CDR1 is SGHTA and CDR2 FQGNSA. The CDR3 runs to 13 residues. CDR3 loop: CASSRVFQETQYF. In DNA form, the CDR3 reads TGTGCCAGCAGCCGAGTATTTCAAGAGACCCAGTACTTC.

In its sample, this clone was seen a few times. CDR3 amino acids: CASSLAGQGNTEAFF. As DNA, the CDR3 is TGCGCCAGCAGCTTGGCCGGTCAGGGGAACACTGAAGCTTTCTTT. The chain has TRBV5-1 and TRBJ1-1, with a weak D call TRBD1 (5 bases). The CDR3 spans 15 residues. The V and J ends lost 0 bases and 1 base respectively, with 10 bases between them. Germline V gives CDR1 SGHRS, CDR2 YFSETQ.